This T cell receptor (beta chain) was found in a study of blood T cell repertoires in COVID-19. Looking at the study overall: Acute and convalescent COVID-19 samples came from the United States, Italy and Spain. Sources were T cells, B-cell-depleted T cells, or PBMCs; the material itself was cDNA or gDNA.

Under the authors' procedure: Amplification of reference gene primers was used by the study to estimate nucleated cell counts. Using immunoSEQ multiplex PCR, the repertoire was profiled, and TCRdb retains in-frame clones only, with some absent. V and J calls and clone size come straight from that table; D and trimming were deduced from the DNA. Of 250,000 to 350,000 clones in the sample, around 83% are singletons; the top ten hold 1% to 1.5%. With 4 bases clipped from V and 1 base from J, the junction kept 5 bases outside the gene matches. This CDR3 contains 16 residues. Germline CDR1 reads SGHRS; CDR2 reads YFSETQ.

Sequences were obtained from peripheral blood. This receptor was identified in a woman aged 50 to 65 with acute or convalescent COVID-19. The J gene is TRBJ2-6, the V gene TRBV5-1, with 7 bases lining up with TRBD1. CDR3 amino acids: CASSPQGMSGANVLTF. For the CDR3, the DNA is TGCGCCAGCAGCCCACAGGGGATGTCTGGGGCCAACGTCCTGACTTTC.